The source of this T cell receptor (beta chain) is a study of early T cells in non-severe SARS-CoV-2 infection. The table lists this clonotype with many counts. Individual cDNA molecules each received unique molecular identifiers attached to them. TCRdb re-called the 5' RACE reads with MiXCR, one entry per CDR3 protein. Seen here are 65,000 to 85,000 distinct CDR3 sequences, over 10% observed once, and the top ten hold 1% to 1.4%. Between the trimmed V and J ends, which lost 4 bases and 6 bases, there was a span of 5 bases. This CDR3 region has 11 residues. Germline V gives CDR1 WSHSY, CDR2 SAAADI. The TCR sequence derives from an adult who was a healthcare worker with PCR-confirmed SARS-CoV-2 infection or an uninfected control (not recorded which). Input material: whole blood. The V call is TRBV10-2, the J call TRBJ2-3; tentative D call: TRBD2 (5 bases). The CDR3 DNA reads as TGCGCCAGCAGTGCGGGGGATACGCAGTATTTT. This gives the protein CASSAGDTQYF.